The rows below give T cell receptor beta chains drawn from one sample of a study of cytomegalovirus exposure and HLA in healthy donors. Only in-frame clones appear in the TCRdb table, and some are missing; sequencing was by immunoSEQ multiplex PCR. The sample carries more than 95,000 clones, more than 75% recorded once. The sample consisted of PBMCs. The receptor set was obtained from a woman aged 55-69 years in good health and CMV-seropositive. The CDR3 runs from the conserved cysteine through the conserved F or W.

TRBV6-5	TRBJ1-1	CASSYGGGMNTEAFF
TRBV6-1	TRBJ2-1	CVSSGWLAGLYNEQFF
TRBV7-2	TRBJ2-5	CASSSSSGGGQETQYF
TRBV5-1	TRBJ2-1	CASSLVLAGLNEQFF
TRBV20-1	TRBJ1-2	CSASSTAF
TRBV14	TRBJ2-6	CASSQVTSRGANVLTF
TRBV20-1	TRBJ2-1	CSAISSGALFF
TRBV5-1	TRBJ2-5	CASSRSPGGAGETQYF
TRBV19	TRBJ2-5	CASSEDRETQYF
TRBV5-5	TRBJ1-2	CASSPGQGSFDYGYTF
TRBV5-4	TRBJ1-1	CASSLQRSLNTEAFF
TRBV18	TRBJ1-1	CASSPSPGWGTEAFF
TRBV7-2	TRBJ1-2	CASSRGQGDGYTF
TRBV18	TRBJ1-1	CASSPPQGAAFF
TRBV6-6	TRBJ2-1	CASSIPGQGTEQFF
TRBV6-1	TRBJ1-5	CASSQRTGSQPQHF
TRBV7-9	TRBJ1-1	CASSLTGVAEAFF
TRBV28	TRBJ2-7	CASSQQSRDNYEQYF
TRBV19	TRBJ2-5	CASSTQTLQTGQWAQYF
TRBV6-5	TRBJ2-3	CASSYRARGDTQYF
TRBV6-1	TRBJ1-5	CASNLVDRVGQPQHF
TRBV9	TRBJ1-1	CASRAGTGGSWTEAFF
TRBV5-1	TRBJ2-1	CASSGASDEQFF
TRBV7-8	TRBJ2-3	CATGQGETDTQYF
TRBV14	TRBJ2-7	CASSHSISREQYF
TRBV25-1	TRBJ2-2	CASSEEAGAGETGELFF
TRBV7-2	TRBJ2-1	CASRNSWLPGGNEQFF
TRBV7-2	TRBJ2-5	CASSSRGSGLGGQETQYF
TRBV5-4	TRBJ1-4	CASSLYSGEKLFF